This entry features one T cell receptor beta chain sequence. The target antigen is unknown. This specimen includes other DNA sequences encoding the same CDR3. This sample was included in a study of T cell responses to AZD1222 COVID-19 vaccine. V dropped 0 bases and J dropped 5; count of bases not matched to a gene: 4. This CDR3 contains 14 residues. Germline assignment: CDR1 SGDLS and CDR2 YYNGEE. Study findings and constraints: Baseline serology detected seropositivity in only a handful of AZD1222 recipients.

Method: immunoSEQ multiplex PCR; TCRdb's copy keeps in-frame clones and lacks some. The table includes about 120,000 clones, 85% to 90% detected once. The source is an adult who received the AZD1222 COVID-19 vaccine. V gene TRBV9 combines with J gene TRBJ2-5; 7 nucleotides align to TRBD1. Sequencing was performed on peripheral blood, taken 28 days after the second AZD1222 dose. The CDR3 region has the DNA TGTGCCAGCAGCGTAGGAGGGGGCCGGGAGACCCAGTACTTC. Translating gives CASSVGGGRETQYF.